These 4 T cell receptor beta chains share one sample of origin, sequenced in a study of cytomegalovirus exposure and HLA in healthy donors. The study ran its PCR with 60 Vbeta and 13 Jbeta primers. Only in-frame clones appear in the TCRdb table, and some are missing; sequencing was by immunoSEQ multiplex PCR. The sample lists about 200,000 clones, roughly 90% occurring once. The sequencing input was PBMCs. These receptors were taken from a woman in her thirties in good health and CMV-seronegative.

This clone was detected once. The chain uses TRBV7-2 and TRBJ1-3; possibly TRBD1 for D (5 bases). Germline values: CDR1 SGHTA, CDR2 FQGNSA. The germline V and J ends were trimmed by 5 bases and 2 bases, with 7 bases remaining between them. There are 13 residues in the CDR3. CDR3 region: CASSVQAGNTIYF. The CDR3 bases are TGTGCCAGCAGCGTACAGGCTGGAAACACCATATATTTT. Using reference TRBV7-2 and TRBJ1-3 for the parts outside the CDR3, the full variable domain is GAGVSQSPSNKVTEKGKDVELRCDPISGHTALYWYRQSLGQGLEFLIYFQGNSAPDKSGLPSDRFSAERTGGSVSTLTIQRTQQEDSAVYLCASSVQAGNTIYFGEGSWLTVV.

The chain combines TRBV5-6 with TRBJ2-7; D remains ambiguous. The CDR3 is 12 residues long. The germline gives CDR1 SGHDT, CDR2 YYEEEE. V shed 1 base and J shed 2 bases, with 4 bases lying between them. CDR3 amino acids: CASSLSTYEQYF. The CDR3 DNA follows: TGTGCCAGCAGCTTGTCTACCTACGAGCAGTACTTC.

The rearrangement links TRBV2 to TRBJ2-1; TRBD1 is a possible D gene (5 bases). V was pared by 5 bases and J by 6 bases, with 17 bases between. The CDR3 consists of 15 residues. The germline gives CDR1 SNHLY, CDR2 FYNNEI. As DNA, the CDR3 is TGTGCCAGCAGTCAAATTAACCCAGGGCCCAATGAGCAGTTCTTC. Protein sequence: CASSQINPGPNEQFF.

The chain has TRBV18 and TRBJ1-1; 7 bases are a match to TRBD1. The germline V gene has CDR1 KGHSH and CDR2 LQKENI. With V trimmed by 3 bases and J by 4 bases, 5 bases remained unmatched. The CDR3 spans 14 residues. CDR3 protein: CASSPLTGITEAFF. The CDR3, as DNA: TGTGCCAGCTCACCCTTGACAGGGATCACTGAAGCTTTCTTT.